Shown below are 29 T cell receptor beta chains from a single sample sequenced in a study of blood T cell repertoires in COVID-19. Method: immunoSEQ multiplex PCR; TCRdb's copy keeps in-frame clones and lacks some. This sample has about 300,000 clones; about nine tenths occur once, and the top ten carry about 4%. Sequencing was performed on PBMCs or T cells enriched from blood (not recorded which). Receptors were obtained from a man younger than 45 who had recovered from COVID-19.

The V gene is TRBV27, the J gene TRBJ1-4, with D possibly being TRBD1 (6 bases). V lost 4 bases and J lost 8, with 17 bases in between. The CDR3 has 15 amino acids. The germline gives CDR1 MNHEY, CDR2 SMNVEV (reference sequence). The CDR3 spells CASSSHGGGGEKLFF. In DNA, the CDR3 is TGTGCCAGCAGTTCCCACGGAGGGGGAGGGGAAAAACTGTTTTTT.

The V gene is TRBV5-4, the J gene TRBJ1-1; D unclear. Per germline, CDR1 SGHNT and CDR2 YYREEE (reference sequence). The ends were cut back, 0 bases at V and 4 bases at J, with 4 bases in the middle. This CDR3 has 12 residues. The CDR3 loop is CASSLDSTEAFF. The CDR3 DNA reads as TGTGCCAGCAGCTTGGATAGCACTGAAGCTTTCTTT.

The rearrangement joins TRBV10-3 to TRBJ1-5; 8 bases map to TRBD1. The junction had 5 bases not matched to a gene; V was cut back by 5 bases and J by 2 bases. CDR3 length equals 15 residues. CDR1 and CDR2 from the germline V gene are ENHRY and SYGVKD. CDR3 loop: CAISQGAGRNQPQHF. CDR3 coding DNA: TGTGCCATCAGTCAGGGGGCAGGGCGCAATCAGCCCCAGCATTTT.

The rearrangement uses TRBV6-6 and TRBJ1-1; no clear D. There are 14 residues in the CDR3. Trimming removed 8 bases at V and 5 bases at J, with 18 bases between. CDR1 MNHNY and CDR2 SVGAGI come from the germline V gene (reference sequence). In DNA form, the CDR3 reads TGTGCCAGCTCCAACCCCACTGGAGGGACTGAAGCTTTCTTT. Encoded protein: CASSNPTGGTEAFF.

The V gene is TRBV10-3, the J gene TRBJ1-1, with D perhaps matching TRBD1 (6 bases). The V end lost 9 bases, the J end lost 2 bases, and 10 bases lay between the germline ends. CDR3 length: 12 residues. Germline values: CDR1 ENHRY, CDR2 SYGVKD. The CDR3 region has the DNA TGTGCCATACAACAGGGAAACACTGAAGCTTTCTTT. Translated, it gives CAIQQGNTEAFF.

The rearrangement joins TRBV19 to TRBJ2-5; no definite D call. The CDR3 runs to 13 residues. The ends were cut back, 6 bases at V and 1 base at J, with 9 bases in the middle. Germline CDR1 is LNHDA and CDR2 is SQIVND (reference sequence). In DNA form, the CDR3 reads TGTGCCAGTAGCCACACAACCCAAGAGACCCAGTACTTC. Residues: CASSHTTQETQYF.

The chain employs TRBV19 and TRBJ2-1, with D maybe TRBD2 (5 bases). This CDR3 comprises 15 residues. The V end was cut by 5 bases, the J end by 0 bases, with 11 bases between. Germline CDR1 and CDR2: LNHDA and SQIVND (reference sequence). CDR3 region: CASSPAGISYNEQFF. The CDR3 region has the DNA TGTGCCAGTAGTCCAGCCGGGATCTCCTACAATGAGCAGTTCTTC.

This chain links TRBV9 with TRBJ2-3, with 8 nucleotides matching TRBD1. The CDR3 has 16 residues. The V gene's germline CDR1 is SGDLS and CDR2 YYNGEE. Trimming cost V 1 base and J 3 bases; bases outside gene matches: 7. This chain's CDR3 is CASSVRTGPSTDTQYF. CDR3 in DNA: TGTGCCAGCAGCGTACGGACAGGGCCATCTACAGATACGCAGTATTTT.

The rearrangement links TRBV2 to TRBJ2-7; tentative D call: TRBD2 (5 bases). From germline, CDR1 is SNHLY and CDR2 FYNNEI. CDR3 size: 14 residues. The germline V and J ends were trimmed by 0 bases and 1 base, with 7 bases remaining between them. DNA for the CDR3: TGTGCCAGCAGTGAAGCTAGCGAATCCTACGAGCAGTACTTC. It encodes CASSEASESYEQYF.

The table lists this clone with a count of one. The chain has TRBV2 and TRBJ1-2, with 7 bases aligning to TRBD1. The CDR3 has 15 amino acids. Per germline, CDR1 SNHLY and CDR2 FYNNEI. V lost 4 bases and J lost 6; bases outside the gene matches: 11. CDR3 sequence: CASSAKGEGAHGYTF. The DNA of the CDR3 is TGTGCCAGCAGTGCAAAGGGTGAGGGGGCGCATGGCTACACCTTC.

This sequence joins TRBV7-9 and TRBJ2-3; D may be TRBD2 (6 bases). The CDR3 covers 11 residues. Germline-derived CDR1 and CDR2 are SEHNR and FQNEAQ (reference sequence). The germline V and J ends were trimmed by 10 bases and 5 bases, with 10 bases remaining between them. The CDR3 DNA is TGTGCCATCCTGGGGGGAGATACGCAGTATTTT. It specifies CAILGGDTQYF.

The V and J genes are TRBV19 and TRBJ2-1; D uncertain. The V gene lost 10 bases and the J gene lost 7 bases, with 26 bases spanning the gap. This CDR3 has 16 residues. The germline V gene encodes CDR1 LNHDA and CDR2 SQIVND (reference sequence). The DNA for the CDR3 is TGTGCCACCGGAAGCACAATTACCAGCGTACAAAATGAGCAGTTCTTC. Its translation is CATGSTITSVQNEQFF.

The J gene is TRBJ1-1, the V gene TRBV27, with 8 bases that match TRBD1. Germline assignment: CDR1 MNHEY and CDR2 SMNVEV (reference sequence). Trimming removed 8 bases from V and 4 bases from J; junction bases left unmatched: 9. This CDR3 region has 14 residues. The CDR3 here is CASRQGASGTEAFF. The CDR3 bases are TGTGCCAGCCGGCAGGGGGCGAGTGGCACTGAAGCTTTCTTT.

J is TRBJ2-7 and V is TRBV19; D is undetermined. Germline CDR1 and CDR2: LNHDA and SQIVND (reference sequence). This CDR3 contains 13 residues. V gave up 5 bases and J gave up 2 bases, with 10 bases separating them. This CDR3 reads CASSFRGTYEQYF. The CDR3 DNA is TGTGCCAGTAGTTTCCGCGGCACCTACGAGCAGTACTTC.

This chain uses TRBV5-4 with TRBJ2-7; TRBD2 matches at 12 bases. The CDR3 length is 16 residues. Germline values: CDR1 SGHNT, CDR2 YYREEE (reference sequence). J gave up 6 bases and V 3 bases, and 10 bases lay outside the gene matches. CDR3 nucleotide sequence: TGTGCCAGCAGCTGGGCGGGACTAGCGGGTTCAGCCGAGCAGTACTTC. Encoded protein: CASSWAGLAGSAEQYF.

This CDR3 is CAISEPGGPDTGELFF. For the CDR3, the DNA is TGTGCCATCAGTGAGCCTGGGGGCCCGGACACCGGGGAGCTGTTTTTT. The chain joins TRBV10-3 to TRBJ2-2; maybe TRBD1 (6 bases). Germline loops: CDR1 ENHRY, CDR2 SYGVKD. The CDR3 loop spans 16 amino acids. Trimming removed 2 bases at V and 3 bases at J, with 13 bases between.

The genes are TRBV7-9 and TRBJ2-7; 8 bases match TRBD1. CDR1 SEHNR and CDR2 FQNEAQ come from the germline V gene (reference sequence). The CDR3 is 16 amino acids. The ends lost 1 base at V and 5 bases at J; junction bases unmatched: 10. CDR3 nucleotide sequence: TGTGCCAGCAGCTTAGGATCGGCAGGGGGCTGGGACGAGCAGTACTTC. Its translation is CASSLGSAGGWDEQYF.

The chain recombines TRBV5-1 with TRBJ1-2, with 8 bases that match TRBD1. The V gene's germline CDR1 is SGHRS and CDR2 YFSETQ. Germline trimming cut 5 bases from V and 2 bases from J; bases unmatched to any gene: 5. The CDR3 consists of 14 residues. CDR3: CASRQGERNYGYTF. In nucleotides, the CDR3 is TGCGCCAGCAGACAGGGGGAGCGCAACTATGGCTACACCTTC. Full variable domain (remainder filled in from reference TRBV5-1 and TRBJ1-2): KAGVTQTPRYLIKTRGQQVTLSCSPISGHRSVSWYQQTPGQGLQFLFEYFSETQRNKGNFPGRFSGRQFSNSRSEMNVSTLELGDSALYLCASRQGERNYGYTFGSGTRLTVV.

The chain uses TRBV9 and TRBJ2-2; 8 nucleotides agree with TRBD2. Germline V gives CDR1 SGDLS, CDR2 YYNGEE. With 4 bases clipped from V and 3 bases from J, the junction kept 14 bases outside the gene matches. The CDR3 consists of 18 residues. CDR3 bases: TGTGCCAGCAGCCCTCCGAGTGTGCGGGGGGCCTACACCGGGGAGCTGTTTTTT. This sequence encodes CASSPPSVRGAYTGELFF. Drawing the rest from reference TRBV9 and TRBJ2-2, the complete variable domain is DSGVTQTPKHLITATGQRVTLRCSPRSGDLSVYWYQQSLDQGLQFLIQYYNGEERAKGNILERFSAQQFPDLHSELNLSSLELGDSALYFCASSPPSVRGAYTGELFFGEGSRLTVL.

The CDR3 DNA is TGTGCTAGTGGTTTCGGGACAGGGAACACTGAAGCTTTCTTT. Protein sequence: CASGFGTGNTEAFF. The chain carries TRBV12-5 and TRBJ1-1, with 8 positions matching TRBD1. Losses at the gene ends were 3 bases for V and 1 base for J; bases not matched to a gene: 1. Looked up from germline, CDR1 is LGHNT and CDR2 is FRNRAP. The CDR3 contains 14 residues.

This chain connects TRBV7-9 to TRBJ1-4, with a possible D match to TRBD1 (6 bases). The germline gives CDR1 SEHNR, CDR2 FQNEAQ (reference sequence). The CDR3 consists of 16 residues. With 0 bases removed from V and 3 bases from J, the gap between germline ends came to 11 bases. In nucleotides, the CDR3 is TGTGCCAGCAGCTTAGCGGTGGGGGCCTCTAATGAAAAACTGTTTTTT. Its translation is CASSLAVGASNEKLFF.

The chain is built from TRBV14 and TRBJ2-1, with 7 bases identical to TRBD2. From germline, CDR1 is SGHDN and CDR2 FVKESK. Trimming cost V 2 bases and J 5 bases; bases outside gene matches: 9. This CDR3 spans 16 amino acids. CDR3 coding DNA: TGTGCCAGCAGCCAAATCCGCGGGAGTATAGACAATGAGCAGTTCTTC. Protein sequence: CASSQIRGSIDNEQFF.

V is TRBV5-1 and J is TRBJ1-1; 8 bases are shared with TRBD1. This CDR3 comprises 13 residues. V lost 4 bases, J lost 7 bases, and 6 bases stayed unmatched. Per the germline V gene, CDR1 is SGHRS and CDR2 is YFSETQ. CDR3 in amino acids: CASSRTGLVEAFF. DNA of the CDR3: TGCGCCAGCAGCCGGACAGGGCTGGTTGAAGCTTTCTTT.

V usage is TRBV14 and J usage is TRBJ2-2; a weak D match, TRBD1 (5 bases). The CDR3 runs 17 residues. Germline V lookup: CDR1 SGHDN, CDR2 FVKESK. V was pared by 1 base and J by 4 bases, with 16 bases between. As DNA, the CDR3 is TGTGCCAGCAGCCAAGGGGCTAAAGGGGTGCCCACCGGGGAGCTGTTTTTT. It translates to CASSQGAKGVPTGELFF.

V and J are TRBV28 and TRBJ1-2; D is undetermined. V shed 6 bases and J shed 4 bases, with 9 bases lying between them. CDR3 size: 12 residues. Per the germline V gene, CDR1 is MDHEN and CDR2 is SYDVKM. The CDR3 reads CASSRATYGYTF. The CDR3 nucleotides read TGTGCCAGCAGCCGCGCAACCTATGGCTACACCTTC.

J is TRBJ1-2 and V is TRBV10-1, with D possibly being TRBD1 (5 bases). Germline values: CDR1 WNHNN, CDR2 SYGVQD (reference sequence). The CDR3 has 13 residues. The V and J ends lost 2 bases and 6 bases respectively, with 10 bases between them. The CDR3 region is CASSERGADGYTF. The CDR3 nucleotides are TGCGCCAGCAGTGAGAGGGGCGCGGATGGCTACACCTTC.

This chain joins TRBV30 and TRBJ1-6; D gene uncertain. Germline-derived CDR1 and CDR2 are GTSNPN and SVGIG (reference sequence). This CDR3 is built from 14 residues. The germline V and J ends were trimmed by 5 bases and 7 bases, with 15 bases remaining between them. DNA for the CDR3: TGTGCCTGGCGCCTAAGAGGCGGAAATTCACCCCTCCACTTT. It translates to CAWRLRGGNSPLHF.

The chain combines TRBV7-9 with TRBJ1-1, with 9 bases matching TRBD1. The germline V gene encodes CDR1 SEHNR and CDR2 FQNEAQ (reference sequence). V shed 1 base and J 5 bases; nucleotides not matched to a gene: 8. This CDR3 has 16 amino acids. The CDR3 loop reads CASSLGGQGRRTEAFF. In nucleotides, the CDR3 is TGTGCCAGCAGCTTAGGGGGACAGGGACGAAGGACTGAAGCTTTCTTT.

This clone was counted between two and nine times. A junction end diverges from the germline sequence, so it may reflect a read error. The chain carries TRBV6-5 and TRBJ1-1, with D perhaps matching TRBD1 (5 bases). This CDR3 is 15 amino acids long. Looked up from germline, CDR1 is MNHEY and CDR2 is SVGAGI. The CDR3 coding sequence is TGTGCCACCAGTCTCAATAGGGGCGACGACACTGAAGCTTTCTTT. Protein product: CATSLNRGDDTEAFF.